This TCR beta chain was observed in a study of T cell responses to AZD1222 COVID-19 vaccine (dated by TCRdb to the early 2020s). About the investigation overall: AZD1222 recipients with second doses at about 4 weeks or about 12 weeks were pooled, because spike-specific TCR depth and breadth did not differ between schedules. TCR sequencing covered 233 trial participants: 200 to 220 given two doses of AZD1222 and about 26 given two doses of MenACWY control vaccine. Enrollment into the trials was organized by age into subgroups of 18-55, 56-69 and 70-plus years, and those subgroups contained roughly 150, 30 and 60 TCR-sequenced participants, respectively.

Points the paper makes about the study in general: The whole spike protein was spanned by vaccine-associated CD4 TCRs, and dominant responses were seen in regions 160-218 and 743-854. Participants were mostly white British and included more females than males, and it was suggested by the authors that clonal diversity may have been underestimated. In the small 56-69-year group, the increase in depth fell short of significance, most likely because of low power. Because no day 14 peak-response samples were available, repertoires were characterized only after the peak T cell response. Conclusions about previously exposed vaccinees are limited because only 6 or 7 AZD1222 recipients were SARS-CoV-2 seropositive at baseline. After two AZD1222 doses, spike-specific TCR breadth and depth were significantly higher than at day 0 and than in MenACWY recipients. Reportedly, almost half of the unique spike-specific TCRs recognized epitopes lying outside the regions that are mutated in the B.1.351 and B.1.1.7 variants.

With regard to this clone: Its specific antigen is unknown. No base quality information exists; no much larger clone differs at one position.

The CDR3 regions of human TCRbeta chains were analyzed by immunosequencing. Concerning the study's data processing: Repertoire TCRs were checked for matches against a reference library of SARS-CoV-2-specific TCRs that had been generated using the MIRA antigen-specificity platform. Breadth was defined as the fraction of unique TCRs that were SARS-CoV-2-associated. Depth was defined as the fraction of total T cells that were SARS-CoV-2-associated. Using the MIRA data, each spike-specific TCR was mapped to the spike region that the TCR reacts to and placed in a CD4 or CD8 class. Log10-transformed breadth and depth values were compared by one-way ANOVA with Sidak's multiple comparisons tests. TCRdb retrieved this table from immuneACCESS and kept in-frame rearrangements only. Not all clones are present; in checked studies, unresolved V genes account for under half, and no reason is known for the remainder. That table is the source of V, J and clone size, and D and trimming were worked out from the DNA. Counted in this sample were about 130,000 clones; roughly 90% of them appeared once. Of the sample, 1.9% falls within the top ten clones.

Spanning cysteine to phenylalanine, the CDR3 consists of 15 amino acids. Only CDR3 DNA remains: 45 bases, in frame from the first base. From the germline V gene, CDR1 is ENHRY and CDR2 is SYGVKD. Here V drops 4 bases and J drops 7 bases, and the junction holds 8 bases not matched to any gene. The sample's time point, from its label and the paper: baseline before first vaccination. The vaccinee samples were drawn from two UK trials, COV001 and COV002, one of which was a single-blind randomized controlled phase 2/3 trial testing AZD1222 (ChAdOx1 nCoV-19) in healthy adults. Trial participant PBMC samples were collected at day 0 and day 28 after the second dose for TCRbeta chain sequencing.

Rearrangement joined TRBV10-3 to TRBJ2-1, with TRBD2 identical over 9 junction bases. The material was peripheral blood, obtained on day 0 of AZD1222 vaccination. The sequence derives from an adult in good health. The CDR3 in this case is CAISVGSGGLNEQFF. The bases read TGTGCCATCAGTGTAGGTAGCGGGGGTTTAAATGAGCAGTTCTTC.